A selection of T cell receptor beta chains follows, all from one sample in a study of somatic mutations in cytotoxic T cells in rheumatoid arthritis. The repertoire was sequenced with immunoSEQ multiplex PCR; TCRdb's copy has only in-frame clones and lacks some. The sample has about 20,000 clones, about 85% seen once. The sequenced sample was CD8+ T cells sorted from blood. Receptor source: a woman in her forties with rheumatoid arthritis. The CDR3 runs from the conserved cysteine through the conserved F or W. D genes are given only for firm matches. Some rows mark clone size as missing; the rest say once, few, many or name a class of expanded clone.

.,TRBJ2-1,.,TRBV6-4,9,CASTNEQFF,TGTGCCAGCACGAATGAGCAGTTCTTC
few,TRBJ2-7,.,TRBV30,13,CAWGVDSTYEQYF,TGTGCCTGGGGGGTCGACAGCACCTACGAGCAGTACTTC
.,TRBJ2-5,TRBD1,TRBV5-8,15,CASRTGQGYQETQYF,TGTGCCAGCAGAACTGGACAGGGGTACCAAGAGACCCAGTACTTC
.,TRBJ2-5,.,TRBV6-5,16,CASSYSSYGLQETQYF,TGTGCCAGCAGTTACTCTTCTTATGGACTTCAAGAGACCCAGTACTTC
.,TRBJ2-1,TRBD2,TRBV27,15,CASSLAGNSGYEQFF,TGTGCCAGCAGTTTAGCAGGAAATAGCGGGTATGAGCAGTTCTTC
.,TRBJ2-7,TRBD2,TRBV11-2,15,CASSFSTSGTYEQYF,TGTGCCAGCAGCTTTTCGACTAGCGGAACCTACGAGCAGTACTTC
.,TRBJ2-7,.,TRBV19,13,CASKGGTFYEQYF,TGTGCCAGTAAAGGGGGTACTTTCTACGAGCAGTACTTC
few,TRBJ1-4,TRBD1,TRBV15,14,CATSRGTGKEKLFF,TGTGCCACCAGCAGAGGGACAGGGAAGGAAAAACTGTTTTTT
.,TRBJ1-6,.,TRBV4-1,14,CASSPLAGDSPLHF,TGCGCCAGCAGCCCCCTCGCGGGGGATTCACCCCTCCACTTT
.,TRBJ2-2,.,TRBV27,14,CASSPDINTGELFF,TGTGCCAGCAGTCCGGACATCAACACCGGGGAGCTGTTTTTT
.,TRBJ2-5,.,TRBV14,14,CASSQDMWAGTQYF,TGTGCCAGCAGCCAAGATATGTGGGCGGGGACCCAGTACTTC
.,TRBJ1-6,.,TRBV4-1,15,CASSQETEDNSPLHF,TGCGCCAGCAGCCAAGAGACAGAAGATAATTCACCCCTCCACTTT
.,TRBJ1-6,.,TRBV4-1,15,CASSQDGQGNSPLHF,TGCGCCAGCAGCCAAGATGGGCAGGGAAATTCACCCCTCCACTTT
.,TRBJ1-1,TRBD1,TRBV2,13,CASSPGQGTEAFF,TGTGCCAGCAGCCCGGGACAGGGAACTGAAGCTTTCTTT
.,TRBJ2-3,TRBD2,TRBV5-4,15,CASSLPGGPADTQYF,TGTGCCAGCAGCCTGCCGGGGGGGCCAGCAGATACGCAGTATTTT